This T cell receptor (beta chain) was captured by sequencing in a study of CD8+ T cells in alopecia areata. In germline, CDR1 is LGHNA, CDR2 YSLEER. Trimming took 4 bases from V and 3 from J; bases not matched to a gene: 6. The CDR3 runs to 16 residues. Treatment meaning: oral pan-JAK inhibitor, 5-10 mg twice daily. Sequencing relied on a cDNA template that was reverse transcribed from extracted RNA. Method: immunoSEQ multiplex PCR; TCRdb's copy keeps in-frame clones and lacks some. The sample includes more than 200,000 clones, 66% of them seen just once. This sequence originates from a human donor with alopecia areata. This chain connects TRBV4-3 to TRBJ2-3; TRBD2 matches 11 bases. The material was CD4+ T cells sorted from blood, obtained at roughly week 45, from a patient treated with tofacitinib. The CDR3 region is CASSPLTSGTTDTQYF. The CDR3 DNA follows: TGCGCCAGCAGCCCATTGACTAGCGGGACAACAGATACGCAGTATTTT.